This T cell receptor beta chain was obtained from a study of graft-versus-host responses after intestinal transplantation. The study's findings and limits: The recipient marrow held GvH clones, and some of them showed up first in ileum or blood. With peak circulating GvH clone levels came an association with early post-transplant HvG declines.

Per germline, CDR1 SEHNR and CDR2 FQNEAQ (reference sequence). The CDR3 loop spans 14 amino acids. J was trimmed by 3 bases and V by 0 bases; bases with no gene match: 0. In regard to this clone: Its antigen is undetermined.

Sequencing was performed with immunoSEQ multiplex PCR; in TCRdb, only in-frame clones are kept and a portion is missing. Of about 90,000 clones in the sample, 90% to 95% were seen once. The clonotype comes from a human donor who received an intestinal transplant. The specimen comprised unstimulated CD8+ T cells sorted from spleen or lymph node cells, sampled before intestinal transplant. The chain combines TRBV7-9 with TRBJ1-2; 8 bases are a match to TRBD1. CDR3 amino acids: CASSLATGDYGYTF. CDR3 bases: TGTGCCAGCAGCTTAGCGACAGGGGACTATGGCTACACCTTC. Full variable domain (outside the CDR3, taken from reference TRBV7-9 and TRBJ1-2): DTGVSQNPRHKITKRGQNVTFRCDPISEHNRLYWYRQTLGQGPEFLTYFQNEAQLEKSRLLSDRFSAERPKGSFSTLEIQRTEQGDSAMYLCASSLATGDYGYTFGSGTRLTVV.